This T cell receptor (beta chain) was retrieved from a study of CD8 T cells in Susac syndrome. The wider study: Susac syndrome patients were untreated, on corticosteroids with some adding intravenous immunoglobulin, or on intravenous immunoglobulin only. Study results and caveats: The total CD8+ repertoires contained under 20 Susac-specific public clones, and the CD8+ TEMRA repertoires contained about 5. Clonal expansion involving Susac CD8+ cells peaked in TEMRA cells and active patients.

Recently defined diagnostic criteria for definite or probable disease were fulfilled by Susac syndrome patients. This clonotype was picked up a small number of times. Its antigen is not known. V lost 1 base to trimming and J lost 6 bases, with 9 bases between them. CDR1 is MDHEN and CDR2 is SYDVKM in the germline V gene. The CDR3 length is 14 residues. Random hexamers primed reverse transcription of about 0.45 to 1 ug RNA. Via MiXCR, TCRdb re-called the immunoSEQ multiplex PCR reads, giving one row per CDR3 protein. This table holds around 79,000 distinct CDR3 sequences, approximately 94% found once. This chain joins TRBV28 and TRBJ2-2; D tentatively fits TRBD1 or TRBD2 (6 bases each). Sequenced sample: CD8+ T cells from PBMCs. The TCR was taken from a human donor with Susac syndrome. This CDR3 reads CASSLSGAPGELFF. The CDR3 DNA follows: TGTGCCAGCAGTTTATCGGGGGCGCCCGGGGAGCTGTTTTTT.